The rows below give T cell receptor beta chains drawn from one sample of a study of CD8+ T cells in alopecia areata. TCRdb keeps only in-frame clones here, not all; method: immunoSEQ multiplex PCR. The table records 93,000 or so clones, about nine tenths of them present only once. The specimen comprised CD8+ T cells sorted from blood, sampled between weeks 30 and 35, from a patient treated with tofacitinib. Receptor source: a human donor with alopecia areata. Both conserved end residues are part of each CDR3. The order of the fields is clone size, V gene, J gene, D gene, CDR3 protein, CDR3 DNA. A D gene is named only where the DNA matches it firmly. Size tells how often a clone was seen (once, few, many) or the class of an expanded clone, and some rows leave it out.

abundance: -; v_gene: TRBV29-1; j_gene: TRBJ2-6; d_gene: -; CDR3aa: CSVVAGANVLTF; CDR3nt: TGCAGCGTTGTCGCTGGGGCCAACGTCCTGACTTTC
abundance: -; v_gene: TRBV9; j_gene: TRBJ2-7; d_gene: -; CDR3aa: CASSDDSYEQYF; CDR3nt: TGTGCCAGCAGCGACGATTCGTACGAGCAGTACTTC
abundance: -; v_gene: TRBV5-1; j_gene: TRBJ1-1; d_gene: -; CDR3aa: CASSLAPLSAEAFF; CDR3nt: TGCGCCAGCAGCTTGGCGCCGCTGTCCGCTGAAGCTTTCTTT
abundance: -; v_gene: TRBV18; j_gene: TRBJ1-2; d_gene: -; CDR3aa: CASSHDRGHPLNYGYTF; CDR3nt: TGTGCCAGCTCACACGACCGGGGACACCCGCTTAACTATGGCTACACCTTC
abundance: -; v_gene: TRBV11-1; j_gene: TRBJ2-5; d_gene: TRBD1; CDR3aa: CASSWGPGQGEETQYF; CDR3nt: TGTGCCAGCAGCTGGGGACCCGGACAGGGGGAAGAGACCCAGTACTTC
abundance: -; v_gene: TRBV27; j_gene: TRBJ2-1; d_gene: TRBD1; CDR3aa: CASSPKPSITGTGSYNEQFF; CDR3nt: TGTGCCAGCAGTCCGAAACCGAGCATCACCGGGACAGGGTCCTACAATGAGCAGTTCTTC
abundance: -; v_gene: TRBV4-1; j_gene: TRBJ1-2; d_gene: -; CDR3aa: CASSQDPDQNYGYTF; CDR3nt: TGCGCCAGCAGCCAAGATCCAGATCAGAACTATGGCTACACCTTC
abundance: -; v_gene: TRBV13; j_gene: TRBJ2-1; d_gene: -; CDR3aa: CASSSAGVDEQFF; CDR3nt: TGTGCCAGCAGCTCGGCAGGGGTCGATGAGCAGTTCTTC
abundance: -; v_gene: TRBV7-9; j_gene: TRBJ2-3; d_gene: -; CDR3aa: CASSAALEGTQYF; CDR3nt: TGTGCCAGCAGCGCGGCGTTGGAGGGTACGCAGTATTTT
abundance: -; v_gene: TRBV9; j_gene: TRBJ2-3; d_gene: -; CDR3aa: CASSAFQDTDTQYF; CDR3nt: TGTGCCAGCAGTGCGTTTCAGGACACAGATACGCAGTATTTT
abundance: -; v_gene: TRBV29-1; j_gene: TRBJ2-3; d_gene: -; CDR3aa: CSVAGIRTDTQYF; CDR3nt: TGCAGCGTTGCCGGGATCCGCACAGATACGCAGTATTTT
abundance: medium-sized; v_gene: TRBV18; j_gene: TRBJ2-5; d_gene: TRBD1; CDR3aa: CASSGTGGHQETQYF; CDR3nt: TGTGCCAGCTCCGGGACAGGGGGCCACCAAGAGACCCAGTACTTC
abundance: -; v_gene: TRBV29-1; j_gene: TRBJ2-1; d_gene: -; CDR3aa: CSVGTVGGVAEQFF; CDR3nt: TGCAGCGTGGGGACGGTCGGAGGGGTGGCTGAGCAGTTCTTC